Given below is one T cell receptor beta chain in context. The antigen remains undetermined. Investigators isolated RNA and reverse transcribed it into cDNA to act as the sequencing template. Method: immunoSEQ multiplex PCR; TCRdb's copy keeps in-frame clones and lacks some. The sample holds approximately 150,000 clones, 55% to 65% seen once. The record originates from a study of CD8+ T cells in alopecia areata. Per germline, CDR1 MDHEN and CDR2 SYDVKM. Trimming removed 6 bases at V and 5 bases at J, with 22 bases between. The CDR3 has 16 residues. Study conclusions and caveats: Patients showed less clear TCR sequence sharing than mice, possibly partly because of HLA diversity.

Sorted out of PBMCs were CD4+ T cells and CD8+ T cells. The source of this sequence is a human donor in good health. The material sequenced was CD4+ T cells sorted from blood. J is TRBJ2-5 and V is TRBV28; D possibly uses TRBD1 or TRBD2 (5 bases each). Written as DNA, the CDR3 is TGTGCCAGCAGCCCTCTGACGGGGCTCATACGGGAGACCCAGTACTTC. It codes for CASSPLTGLIRETQYF.